Sequencing of this T cell receptor beta chain was carried out in a study of blood T cell repertoires in COVID-19. The overall study: Italy, Spain and the United States were the sources of the convalescent and acute COVID-19 samples.

Sequencing was performed with immunoSEQ multiplex PCR; in TCRdb, only in-frame clones are kept and a portion is missing. The table has a few hundred thousand clones, about 89% seen once; the top ten hold about 0.8%. The sequence came from a man aged 25 to 45 with acute or convalescent COVID-19. Sequences were obtained from peripheral blood.

DNA for the CDR3: TGCAGTGGATCGCCGGGCACTGAAGCTTTCTTT. Its protein is CSGSPGTEAFF. The chain joins TRBV20-1 to TRBJ1-1; D gene unclear. The CDR3 covers 11 residues. Germline CDR1 DFQATT, CDR2 SNEGSKA (reference sequence). Trimming took off 7 bases at V and 4 bases at J, with 10 bases between the two ends.